This entry lists 25 T cell receptor beta chains sequenced from one sample in a study of CD8+ T cells in alopecia areata. The authors extracted RNA and reverse transcribed it into cDNA as the sequencing template. The assay was immunoSEQ multiplex PCR, and TCRdb's table has in-frame clones only and misses some. The sample consists of around 210,000 clones, over 60% of them appearing once. The treatment was: oral pan-JAK inhibitor, 5-10 mg twice daily. The sequences come from CD4+ T cells sorted from blood, collected at week 4, from a patient treated with tofacitinib. The receptors come from a human donor with alopecia areata.

This clone was seen more than once but under ten times. The genes are TRBV5-1 and TRBJ2-1; TRBD2 agrees at 13 bases. With 2 bases clipped from V and 6 bases from J, the junction kept 8 bases outside the gene matches. The germline V gene has CDR1 SGHRS and CDR2 YFSETQ. The CDR3 totals 17 residues. CDR3: CASSLGTSGNLPNEQFF. The CDR3 nucleotides are TGCGCCAGCAGCTTAGGGACTAGCGGGAACCTACCCAATGAGCAGTTCTTC.

This chain connects TRBV15 to TRBJ2-1, with D perhaps TRBD1 or TRBD2 (5 bases each). Trimming took 3 bases from V and 10 from J, leaving 16 bases between them. CDR3 length: 14 amino acids. Looked up from germline, CDR1 is LNHNV and CDR2 is YYDKDF (reference sequence). CDR3 nucleotides: TGTGCCACCAGCAGTCCCGGGGACCGAGGAGAGCAGTTCTTC. This codes for CATSSPGDRGEQFF.

The rearrangement links TRBV19 to TRBJ2-1, with TRBD1 matching over 10 bases. CDR3 length equals 15 residues. The trim removed 6 bases at V and 5 bases at J, leaving 7 bases unmatched. CDR1 is LNHDA and CDR2 is SQIVND in the germline V gene (reference sequence). The CDR3 region has the DNA TGTGCCAGTAGCCCCGGGACAGGGGTAGACAATGAGCAGTTCTTC. Its translation is CASSPGTGVDNEQFF.

V gene TRBV4-3 combines with J gene TRBJ2-1; TRBD2 is a possible D gene (5 bases). V lost 0 bases, J lost 4 bases, and 10 bases lay in between. Germline CDR1 and CDR2: LGHNA and YSLEER. The CDR3 is 15 amino acids. The CDR3 here is CASSQDLGSYNEQFF. CDR3 nucleotides: TGCGCCAGCAGCCAAGATCTAGGGAGTTACAATGAGCAGTTCTTC.

The chain couples TRBV30 to TRBJ1-2; D is undetermined. The V gene's germline CDR1 is GTSNPN and CDR2 SVGIG (reference sequence). The ends were cut back, 4 bases at V and 0 bases at J, with 15 bases in the middle. CDR3 length equals 15 residues. The CDR3 DNA is TGTGCCTGGACCCTCCTCAGTGGGGCTAACTATGGCTACACCTTC. Translating it yields CAWTLLSGANYGYTF.

This chain joins TRBV4-3 and TRBJ2-1; D possibly corresponds to TRBD2 (5 bases). The CDR3 spans 15 residues. The germline V gene has CDR1 LGHNA and CDR2 YSLEER. Deletions cut 0 bases from V and 5 bases from J, with 11 bases between. CDR3 in amino acids: CASSQDSGGDNEQFF. The CDR3 region has the DNA TGCGCCAGCAGCCAAGACTCTGGAGGCGACAATGAGCAGTTCTTC.

In this sample, this clone turned up a few times. The V and J genes are TRBV25-1 and TRBJ1-3; tentatively, D is TRBD1 (6 bases). The CDR3 spans 15 residues. The V end lost 2 bases, the J end lost 4 bases, and 12 bases lay between the germline ends. Germline loops: CDR1 MGHDK, CDR2 SYGVNS. The CDR3, as DNA: TGTGCCAGCAGTGAAGCCCGGACAGTCGGAAACACCATATATTTT. Protein product: CASSEARTVGNTIYF.

The chain uses TRBV7-2 and TRBJ1-6; no definite D call. The CDR3 spans 15 residues. Deletions cut 2 bases from V and 7 bases from J, with 12 bases between. Germline CDR1 reads SGHTA; CDR2 reads FQGNSA. CDR3 bases: TGTGCCAGCAGCTTAAGTGGATCAAAAAATTCACCCCTCCACTTT. Translation: CASSLSGSKNSPLHF.

This chain connects TRBV27 to TRBJ2-4, with 7 bases lining up with TRBD1. The CDR3 spans 16 residues. Germline values: CDR1 MNHEY, CDR2 SMNVEV (reference sequence). V trimming: 5 bases; J trimming: 0 bases; junction bases outside the gene matches: 7. Here the CDR3 DNA reads TGTGCCAGCAGTCCTCGGACAGGATTAGCCAAAAACATTCAGTACTTC. Protein product: CASSPRTGLAKNIQYF.

The V and J genes are TRBV11-2 and TRBJ2-3, with D uncertain. This CDR3 is 15 amino acids long. V was pared by 5 bases and J by 2 bases, with 14 bases between. Germline lookup yields CDR1 SGHAT and CDR2 FQNNGV. In DNA, the CDR3 is TGTGCCAGCAGCACCCGACCGGACCTCACAGATACGCAGTATTTT. Protein sequence: CASSTRPDLTDTQYF.

V and J are TRBV29-1 and TRBJ2-2; D may be TRBD1 or TRBD2 (5 bases each). CDR1 and CDR2 from the germline V gene are SQVTM and ANQGSEA. The CDR3 is 14 amino acids. Trimming removed 6 bases from V and 5 bases from J, with 16 bases in between. CDR3 residues: CSVSSGRRTGELFF. In nucleotides, the CDR3 is TGCAGCGTGAGCTCGGGACGGCGGACCGGGGAGCTGTTTTTT.

This chain joins TRBV21-1 and TRBJ1-5. TRBV21-1 corresponds to a pseudogene. CDR3 length: 15 residues. The CDR3 loop is CASSKRRDGNQPQHF. The CDR3 bases are TGTGCCAGCAGCAAACGCCGGGACGGGAATCAGCCCCAGCATTTT.

The V and J genes are TRBV2 and TRBJ2-4, with TRBD2 as a possible D gene (5 bases). The CDR3 has 13 amino acids. The V end lost 9 bases, the J end lost 9 bases, and 18 bases lay between the germline ends. Germline values: CDR1 SNHLY, CDR2 FYNNEI. The CDR3 loop is CASTTIAGGIQYF. The CDR3 DNA follows: TGTGCCAGTACCACAATCGCGGGTGGCATTCAGTACTTC.

This clone was counted a few times. This chain uses TRBV5-4 with TRBJ1-6, with D uncertain. Between the trimmed V and J ends, which lost 0 bases and 13 bases, there was a span of 8 bases. CDR1 is SGHNT, CDR2 YYREEE, per germline (reference sequence). This CDR3 spans 12 amino acids. The CDR3 protein is CASSLEAGPLHF. CDR3 nucleotides: TGTGCCAGCAGCTTGGAGGCGGGGCCCCTCCACTTT.

The J gene is TRBJ2-5, the V gene TRBV30, with D possibly TRBD1 on 7 matching bases. Trimming removed 1 base at V and 7 bases at J, with 10 bases between. Germline CDR1 and CDR2: GTSNPN and SVGIG (reference sequence). There are 12 residues in the CDR3. DNA of the CDR3: TGTGCCTGGAGTGACAGGGGAGGGACCCAGTACTTC. Amino acids: CAWSDRGGTQYF.

This rearrangement joins TRBV6-6 to TRBJ2-5, with D hard to call. Germline CDR1 and CDR2: MNHNY and SVGAGI (reference sequence). V lost 3 bases and J 5 bases, leaving 7 bases between the germline ends. The CDR3 is made up of 12 amino acids. The chain's CDR3 is CASSYLEETQYF. The CDR3 nucleotides are TGTGCCAGCAGTTATCTGGAGGAGACCCAGTACTTC.

The V and J genes are TRBV5-1 and TRBJ1-1; 10 nucleotides line up with TRBD1. Germline lookup yields CDR1 SGHRS and CDR2 YFSETQ. The V segment lost 2 bases and the J segment 2 bases; nucleotides outside the gene matches: 6. The length of the CDR3 is 16 residues. CDR3 region: CASSFRPTGGNTEAFF. CDR3 coding DNA: TGCGCCAGCAGCTTTCGCCCGACAGGGGGCAACACTGAAGCTTTCTTT.

The V gene is TRBV5-1, the J gene TRBJ2-1; D unclear. The CDR3 is made up of 12 amino acids. Trimming left V 6 bases short and J 4 bases short, with 8 bases between. The germline V gene has CDR1 SGHRS and CDR2 YFSETQ. The CDR3: CASTRDYNEQFF. For the CDR3, the DNA is TGCGCCAGCACGAGAGATTACAATGAGCAGTTCTTC.

V and J are TRBV6-1 and TRBJ2-3; the D gene could be TRBD1 or TRBD2 (6 bases each). The CDR3 is made up of 14 amino acids. Per germline, CDR1 MNHNS and CDR2 SASEGT. Deletions cut 4 bases from V and 0 bases from J, with 8 bases between. CDR3 DNA: TGTGCCAGCAGTGCGGGGGCTAGCACAGATACGCAGTATTTT. This translates into CASSAGASTDTQYF.

This clone was counted only a few times. This sequence joins TRBV27 and TRBJ1-1; D remains ambiguous. The CDR3 contains 14 residues. Trimming removed 6 bases from V and 0 bases from J, with 11 bases in between. The germline V gene has CDR1 MNHEY and CDR2 SMNVEV (reference sequence). The CDR3 sequence: CASRDSLMNTEAFF. In DNA, the CDR3 is TGTGCCAGCAGGGATTCACTAATGAACACTGAAGCTTTCTTT.

The J gene is TRBJ2-5, the V gene TRBV5-1; the D is unclear. Trimming pared 0 bases from V and 4 bases from J, leaving 10 bases between. The CDR3 totals 14 residues. Per germline, CDR1 SGHRS and CDR2 YFSETQ. CDR3 DNA sequence: TGCGCCAGCAGCTTGGGATCGGTCGGAGAGACCCAGTACTTC. Protein: CASSLGSVGETQYF. Complete variable domain (other parts from reference TRBV5-1 and TRBJ2-5): KAGVTQTPRYLIKTRGQQVTLSCSPISGHRSVSWYQQTPGQGLQFLFEYFSETQRNKGNFPGRFSGRQFSNSRSEMNVSTLELGDSALYLCASSLGSVGETQYFGPGTRLLVL.

The chain is built from TRBV13 and TRBJ1-5; no clear D gene. CDR1 PRHDT and CDR2 FYEKMQ come from the germline V gene (reference sequence). The CDR3 contains 16 residues. Trimming took off 4 bases at V and 0 bases at J, with 13 bases between the two ends. The CDR3 reads CASSSRTEDSNQPQHF. In DNA, the CDR3 is TGTGCCAGCAGCTCACGGACGGAAGATAGCAATCAGCCCCAGCATTTT.

In DNA form, the CDR3 reads TGTGCCAGCAGGGGGAGGACAGGGGATGAAGCTTTCTTT. Translation gives CASRGRTGDEAFF. This chain joins TRBV9 and TRBJ1-1; 9 bases are a match to TRBD1. Germline V gives CDR1 SGDLS, CDR2 YYNGEE. V lost 5 bases to trimming and J lost 7 bases; unmatched junction nucleotides: 6. This CDR3 spans 13 amino acids.

The chain carries TRBV5-5 and TRBJ1-2; no clear D. The germline V gene encodes CDR1 SGHKS and CDR2 YYEKEE (reference sequence). This CDR3 contains 15 residues. The V end lost 4 bases, the J end lost 5 bases, and 18 bases lay between the germline ends. CDR3 residues: CASSETPGLAYGYTF. Written as DNA, the CDR3 is TGTGCCAGCAGCGAGACTCCGGGCCTAGCATATGGCTACACCTTC.

The CDR3 nucleotides are TGTGCCAGCAGTGAGGGTAGCGGACTCTACTACGAGCAGTACTTC. Residues: CASSEGSGLYYEQYF. This chain connects TRBV2 to TRBJ2-7; tentative D call: TRBD2 (6 bases). The germline V gene encodes CDR1 SNHLY and CDR2 FYNNEI. This CDR3 comprises 15 residues. V was cut by 3 bases and J by 3 bases, with 15 bases left in between.